What follows are 20 T cell receptor beta chains derived from one specimen sequenced in a study of blood T cells in healthy people across ages. A second PCR, run for about 7 to 11 cycles, used a sample-barcoded 5' primer plus a J-beta primer mix. Using its own MiXCR run on the 5' RACE reads, TCRdb lists one record per CDR3 protein. Altogether some 780,000 distinct CDR3 sequences are present, roughly 50% being singletons, with the ten largest covering around 24%. The source material was blood. These receptors were collected from a man aged 35 to 55 in good health.

V usage is TRBV7-2 and J usage is TRBJ2-5; 7 nucleotides align to TRBD1. With 0 bases clipped from V and 2 bases from J, the junction kept 3 bases outside the gene matches. The CDR3 runs to 15 residues. Germline V gene data show CDR1 as SGHTA and CDR2 as FQGNSA. The CDR3 region is CASSLAQGEQETQYF. CDR3 DNA sequence: TGTGCCAGCAGCTTAGCCCAGGGGGAGCAAGAGACCCAGTACTTC.

This chain connects TRBV7-2 to TRBJ1-2; maybe TRBD1 (5 bases). The CDR3 spans 13 residues. Trimming cost V 5 bases and J 8 bases, with 15 bases left between them. Germline loops: CDR1 SGHTA, CDR2 FQGNSA. The DNA of the CDR3 is TGTGCCAGCAGCCAGGGAGGTTCGGAGGGCTACACCTTC. Translation gives CASSQGGSEGYTF.

The chain is built from TRBV5-5 and TRBJ1-4; D remains ambiguous. The CDR3 consists of 15 residues. V gave up 4 bases and J gave up 3 bases, with 13 bases separating them. CDR1 is SGHKS, CDR2 YYEKEE, per germline (reference sequence). CDR3 nucleotides: TGTGCCAGCAGCGCCGGGTGGGTGGCTAATGAAAAACTGTTTTTT. Its translation is CASSAGWVANEKLFF.

The table lists this clonotype with a count of one. The chain employs TRBV15 and TRBJ2-5; D unclear. Trimming shortened V by 4 bases and J by 4 bases, and 13 bases separated the two germline ends. CDR1 LNHNV and CDR2 YYDKDF come from the germline V gene (reference sequence). This CDR3 region has 14 residues. CDR3 sequence reads: CATSTMRVPETQYF. The CDR3 nucleotides read TGTGCCACCAGCACCATGAGAGTCCCAGAGACCCAGTACTTC.

This clonotype was observed a handful of times. J is TRBJ2-3 and V is TRBV10-3, with D possibly matching TRBD1 (6 bases). CDR1 ENHRY and CDR2 SYGVKD come from the germline V gene. CDR3 length: 15 residues. Trimming shortened V by 3 bases and J by 0 bases, and 10 bases separated the two germline ends. The CDR3 DNA is TGTGCCATCAGTGAACTCCAGGGGAGCACAGATACGCAGTATTTT. Amino acid sequence: CAISELQGSTDTQYF.

This clonotype was counted only a few times. This sequence joins TRBV6-5 and TRBJ2-3; tentatively, D is TRBD2 (6 bases). This CDR3 has 16 amino acids. CDR1 is MNHEY, CDR2 SVGAGI, per germline. Trimming took 1 base from V and 2 from J, leaving 13 bases between them. CDR3: CASSYFGSSATDTQYF. DNA of the CDR3: TGTGCCAGCAGTTACTTTGGTTCTAGCGCCACAGATACGCAGTATTTT.

The chain has TRBV10-2 and TRBJ2-4; the D is unclear. TRBJ2-7 explains the end of the DNA better; the J call may be wrong. The CDR3 runs to 12 residues. Germline values: CDR1 WSHSY, CDR2 SAAADI. The CDR3 nucleotides are TGCGCCACCTTCAATGGGGTGCACGAGCAGTACTTC. Translation: CATFNGVHEQYF.

This rearrangement joins TRBV28 to TRBJ2-7, with D tentatively TRBD1 (5 bases). This CDR3 region has 11 residues. V was pared by 11 bases and J by 0 bases, with 8 bases between. Germline V gene sequence: CDR1 MDHEN, CDR2 SYDVKM. CDR3 residues: CAWGSSYEQYF. CDR3 coding DNA: TGTGCCTGGGGCAGCTCCTACGAGCAGTACTTC.

This clonotype has only a few counts. The genes are TRBV5-1 and TRBJ2-4; no definite D call. The closer fit of TRBJ2-5 to the DNA end suggests the J call may be wrong. Germline V lookup: CDR1 SGHRS, CDR2 YFSETQ. The CDR3 runs to 16 residues. The CDR3 coding sequence is TGCGCCAGCAGCGAATCAGGTGCCCAGGTGGGAGAGACCCAGTACTTC. Protein sequence: CASSESGAQVGETQYF.

Ten or more counts support this clonotype. The V call is TRBV12-3 or TRBV12-4, the J call TRBJ2-7; 7 bases fit TRBD1. Trimming removed 5 bases from V and 0 bases from J; junction bases left unmatched: 7. The CDR3 is made up of 15 amino acids. CDR3 residues: CASSPGQVLSYEQYF. In DNA form, the CDR3 reads TGTGCCAGCAGTCCTGGACAGGTTCTCTCCTACGAGCAGTACTTC.

This clonotype has more than one count but fewer than ten. The J gene is TRBJ2-5, the V gene TRBV7-8, with D possibly being TRBD1 (6 bases). Per the germline V gene, CDR1 is SGHVS and CDR2 is FQNEAQ. V was cut by 3 bases and J by 4 bases, with 12 bases left in between. The CDR3 is 14 residues long. DNA of the CDR3: TGTGCCAGCAGCTTTAAGACAGGCGGAGAGACCCAGTACTTC. The encoded protein is CASSFKTGGETQYF.

This chain links TRBV28 with TRBJ2-3, with 11 positions matching TRBD2. V lost 5 bases, J lost 2 bases, and 6 bases stayed unmatched. CDR1 is MDHEN, CDR2 SYDVKM, per germline. CDR3 length: 16 amino acids. Here the CDR3 reads CASSPTSGRTTDTQYF. In DNA form, the CDR3 reads TGTGCCAGCAGTCCAACTAGCGGGAGAACCACAGATACGCAGTATTTT. The variable domain in full, completed from reference TRBV28 and TRBJ2-3, reads DVKVTQSSRYLVKRTGEKVFLECVQDMDHENMFWYRQDPGLGLRLIYFSYDVKMKEKGDIPEGYSVSREKKERFSLILESASTNQTSMYLCASSPTSGRTTDTQYFGPGTRLTVL.

The chain joins TRBV19 to TRBJ2-7, with D possibly being TRBD2 (6 bases). Per the germline V gene, CDR1 is LNHDA and CDR2 is SQIVND (reference sequence). The CDR3 has 12 residues. V was trimmed by 1 base and J by 6 bases, leaving 7 bases between them. The CDR3 DNA follows: TGTGCCAGTAGTATAGCCGGGAGCGAGCAGTACTTC. The encoded protein is CASSIAGSEQYF.

The V gene is TRBV10-3, the J gene TRBJ2-2; TRBD1 aligns across 9 bases. With 3 bases clipped from V and 6 bases from J, the junction kept 5 bases outside the gene matches. The CDR3 contains 15 residues. Germline V lookup: CDR1 ENHRY, CDR2 SYGVKD. CDR3 sequence (DNA): TGTGCCATCAGTGACTGGGACAGGGAGTCCGGGGAGCTGTTTTTT. Protein: CAISDWDRESGELFF.

The chain uses TRBV6-1 and TRBJ2-6; tentative D call: TRBD2 (6 bases). The ends were cut back, 4 bases at V and 0 bases at J, with 10 bases in the middle. The germline V gene has CDR1 MNHNS and CDR2 SASEGT. The CDR3 extends over 16 amino acids. The CDR3 sequence is CASSGGASSGANVLTF. In DNA, the CDR3 is TGTGCCAGCAGTGGCGGGGCCTCCTCTGGGGCCAACGTCCTGACTTTC.

The genes are TRBV3-1 and TRBJ2-4; a weak D match, TRBD1 (6 bases). There are 12 residues in the CDR3. Trimming removed 5 bases from V and 9 bases from J, with 11 bases in between. Per germline, CDR1 LGHDT and CDR2 YNNKEL (reference sequence). CDR3 bases: TGTGCCAGCAGCGCAGGGGTCAGCATTCAGTACTTC. Amino acids: CASSAGVSIQYF.

In this sample, this clonotype turned up a few times. The chain employs TRBV4-2 and TRBJ1-2, with TRBD1 identical over 8 bases. Germline V gene lookup returns CDR1 LGHNA and CDR2 YNFKEQ. V lost 1 base, J lost 2 bases, and 9 bases stayed unmatched. The CDR3 is made up of 17 amino acids. CDR3 region: CASSQASPRQGNYGYTF. DNA of the CDR3: TGTGCCAGCAGCCAAGCCTCGCCGAGACAGGGGAACTATGGCTACACCTTC.

The chain carries TRBV3-1 and TRBJ2-7; D possibly matches TRBD1 or TRBD2 (5 bases each). The CDR3 has 15 residues. V dropped 4 bases and J dropped 9 bases, with 22 bases sitting between them. The V gene's germline CDR1 is LGHDT and CDR2 YNNKEL (reference sequence). CDR3 coding DNA: TGTGCCAGCAGCCTCGACGGGGCCCCCGGGGATGGGCAGTACTTC. It is translated as CASSLDGAPGDGQYF.

The V and J genes are TRBV28 and TRBJ2-5, with 8 bases aligning to TRBD1. V lost 3 bases and J lost 5; bases outside the gene matches: 8. The CDR3 has 15 amino acids. Per germline, CDR1 MDHEN and CDR2 SYDVKM. CDR3 amino acids: CASSLGGQVRETQYF. DNA for the CDR3: TGTGCCAGCAGTTTGGGGGGACAGGTTAGGGAGACCCAGTACTTC.

The chain joins TRBV20-1 to TRBJ2-3; 8 nucleotides align to TRBD1. The V gene end was trimmed by 1 base and the J gene end by 0 bases; junction bases not matched to a gene: 18. Germline-derived CDR1 and CDR2 are DFQATT and SNEGSKA (reference sequence). The CDR3 is made up of 20 amino acids. The CDR3 region is CSARAPPGRGQGFSTDTQYF. CDR3 in DNA: TGCAGTGCTAGAGCTCCGCCGGGCAGGGGGCAGGGATTTAGCACAGATACGCAGTATTTT.